This T cell receptor beta chain originates from a study of cytomegalovirus exposure and HLA in healthy donors. Whole-study results and caveats: CMV serostatus was the only recorded immune exposure for donors.

The primer mix had 60 Vbeta and 13 Jbeta primers. Sequencing was performed with immunoSEQ multiplex PCR; in TCRdb, only in-frame clones are kept and a portion is missing. Found here are about 130,000 clones, 84% of them singletons; the top ten hold 2.5% to 3%. The CDR3 consists of 16 residues. Germline loops: CDR1 WSHSY, CDR2 SAAADI. J was trimmed by 0 bases and V by 8 bases; bases with no gene match: 9. Of note for this clone: Its target is unknown.

The rearrangement uses TRBV10-2 and TRBJ2-2; the match to TRBD1 covers 7 bases. The receptor's source is a woman aged 18 to 35 in good health and CMV-seropositive. Sequenced: PBMCs. The CDR3 region is CASVQKGATNTGELFF. The CDR3 coding sequence is TGCGCCAGCGTTCAAAAGGGGGCAACGAACACCGGGGAGCTGTTTTTT.